This entry lists 14 T cell receptor beta chains sequenced from one sample in a study of T cells in Graves' hyperthyroidism and ophthalmopathy. Regions amplified from RNA transcripts were the TCR beta CDR3 regions. An initial round of RT-PCR targeting the TCR CDR3 relied on the HTBI primer set. TCRdb re-derived calls from the multiplex PCR reads in MiXCR, one entry per CDR3 protein. Of 400,000 to 500,000 distinct CDR3 sequences in the sample, 14% to 15% were seen once. The sample taken for sequencing was blood. The receptors stem from a man between 18 and 29 years old with Graves' ophthalmopathy.

This clonotype has at least ten counts. CDR3 coding DNA: TGTGCCAGCAGTTTAGTTCCCGGCGGTCCTACAGATACGCAGTATTTT. Translation: CASSLVPGGPTDTQYF. The rearrangement joins TRBV12-3 or TRBV12-4 to TRBJ2-3, with D hard to call. V lost 1 base and J 3 bases, leaving 14 bases between the germline ends. CDR3 size: 16 residues.

This clonotype was picked up many times. The V and J genes are TRBV5-1 and TRBJ1-2; tentatively, D is TRBD1 (5 bases). Per germline, CDR1 SGHRS and CDR2 YFSETQ. This CDR3 has 12 amino acids. V was shortened by 1 base and J by 6 bases, with 7 bases between the two germline ends. The CDR3 DNA reads as TGCGCCAGCAGCTTGCCGGGGGATGGCTACACCTTC. It specifies CASSLPGDGYTF.

This clonotype was detected ten times or more. The rearrangement joins TRBV12-3 or TRBV12-4 to TRBJ1-5; 10 nucleotides agree with TRBD1. The CDR3 totals 15 residues. V lost 5 bases to trimming and J lost 2 bases; unmatched junction nucleotides: 3. CDR3 bases: TGTGCCAGCAGTCCAGGACAGGGGGGCAATCAGCCCCAGCATTTT. Protein: CASSPGQGGNQPQHF.

This clonotype was detected only a few times. This rearrangement joins TRBV19 to TRBJ2-1, with a possible D match to TRBD1 (5 bases). Trimming cost V 10 bases and J 4 bases, with 20 bases left between them. This CDR3 is built from 15 residues. Looked up from germline, CDR1 is LNHDA and CDR2 is SQIVND (reference sequence). CDR3 sequence reads: CATALGRTPYNEQFF. CDR3 nucleotides: TGTGCCACCGCCCTGGGCCGGACACCATACAATGAGCAGTTCTTC.

There are many counts of this clonotype. J is TRBJ2-1 and V is TRBV20-1; possible D gene TRBD2, 6 bases. Trimming shortened V by 6 bases and J by 6 bases, and 18 bases separated the two germline ends. There are 14 residues in the CDR3. CDR1 and CDR2 (germline): DFQATT, SNEGSKA (reference sequence). The CDR3 region is CSALAAHLPNEQFF. Written as DNA, the CDR3 is TGCAGTGCATTAGCGGCCCACCTACCCAATGAGCAGTTCTTC.

This clonotype was detected only a few times. The chain couples TRBV19 to TRBJ2-1, with D maybe TRBD2 (6 bases). Trimming left V 6 bases short and J 8 bases short, with 23 bases between. Germline V gene data show CDR1 as LNHDA and CDR2 as SQIVND (reference sequence). The CDR3 is 16 residues long. Here the CDR3 reads CASRSNWLGGKYEQFF. CDR3 nucleotides: TGTGCCAGTAGAAGTAATTGGCTCGGCGGGAAATATGAGCAGTTCTTC.

At least ten counts were recorded for this clonotype. The V gene is TRBV11-3, the J gene TRBJ2-5; 7 nucleotides line up with TRBD2. Unmatched junction bases numbered 7, after V lost 2 bases and J lost 1 base. The CDR3 covers 16 residues. Germline V gene data show CDR1 as SGHNT and CDR2 as YENEEA. This CDR3 is CASSLFSGGTQETQYF. The CDR3 coding sequence is TGTGCCAGCAGCTTATTTTCGGGAGGAACCCAAGAGACCCAGTACTTC. The full variable domain, completed using reference TRBV11-3 and TRBJ2-5, is EAGVVQSPRYKIIEKKQPVAFWCNPISGHNTLYWYLQNLGQGPELLIRYENEEAVDDSQLPKDRFSAERLKGVDSTLKIQPAELGDSAVYLCASSLFSGGTQETQYFGPGTRLLVL.

The CDR3 region has the DNA TGTGCCAGCAGCCCCTGGGGTAATGAAGCTTTCTTT. It codes for CASSPWGNEAFF. The chain carries TRBV12-3 or TRBV12-4 and TRBJ1-1; D is ambiguous. The CDR3 has 12 amino acids. V lost 6 bases and J lost 7, with 12 bases in between.

This clonotype was observed many times. The chain carries TRBV7-3 and TRBJ2-1, with 10 bases identical to TRBD2. With V trimmed by 6 bases and J by 7 bases, 9 bases remained unmatched. Germline CDR1 reads SGHTA; CDR2 reads FQGTGA. The CDR3 is made up of 15 amino acids. The CDR3 DNA sequence: TGTGCCAGCAGTCGGAGCGGGAGGGCCGGGAATGAGCAGTTCTTC. Protein: CASSRSGRAGNEQFF.

This clonotype was detected many times. This chain uses TRBV7-9 with TRBJ1-5; no clear D gene. The CDR3 runs to 13 residues. Trimming cost V 7 bases and J 3 bases, with 10 bases left between them. Germline V gene lookup returns CDR1 SEHNR and CDR2 FQNEAQ (reference sequence). CDR3 residues: CASTEGLNQPQHF. The CDR3 DNA reads TGTGCCAGCACCGAGGGCCTCAATCAGCCCCAGCATTTT.

V usage is TRBV6-1 and J usage is TRBJ1-6; D is unclear. Trimming left V 4 bases short and J 7 bases short, with 8 bases between. The CDR3 runs to 13 residues. The germline V gene has CDR1 MNHNS and CDR2 SASEGT. The CDR3 is CASSGRVNSPLHF. As DNA, the CDR3 is TGTGCCAGCAGTGGGAGGGTCAATTCACCCCTCCACTTT.

This clonotype is labeled medium-sized. This chain links TRBV3-1 with TRBJ2-7; the D gene is possibly TRBD2 (5 bases). The V gene's germline CDR1 is LGHDT and CDR2 YNNKEL (reference sequence). V was clipped by 4 bases and J by 6 bases, with 13 bases between them. This CDR3 has 13 amino acids. CDR3 sequence: CASSPLLEREQYF. CDR3 coding DNA: TGTGCCAGCAGCCCCCTACTAGAACGCGAGCAGTACTTC.

This clonotype has just a few counts. The chain links TRBV6-1 to TRBJ2-1; D call uncertain. The CDR3 is 11 amino acids. Trimming cost V 6 bases and J 8 bases, with 8 bases left between them. CDR1 and CDR2 from the germline V gene are MNHNS and SASEGT. The CDR3 sequence is CASRYGDEQFF. CDR3 DNA: TGTGCCAGCAGGTACGGCGATGAGCAGTTCTTC.

For this clonotype: Just one base apart from a much larger clone, this may be a read error. The CDR3 does not end in the conserved phenylalanine or tryptophan, so this is likely a read error. The CDR3 spells CASSLAVGGRDYGYTL. The CDR3 coding sequence is TGTGCCAGCAGCTTAGCGGTCGGGGGGCGGGACTATGGCTACACCCTC. The chain combines TRBV11-3 with TRBJ1-2, with a possible D match to TRBD1 (6 bases). Trimming shortened V by 1 base and J by 3 bases, and 15 bases separated the two germline ends. CDR1 and CDR2 from the germline V gene are SGHNT and YENEEA. This CDR3 is 16 amino acids long.